The rows below give T cell receptor beta chains drawn from one sample of a study of cytomegalovirus exposure and HLA in healthy donors. Clones were sequenced by immunoSEQ multiplex PCR, and TCRdb holds only the in-frame ones, with some missing. The sample shows 90,000 to 130,000 clones, roughly 84% of them seen only once. The sequenced sample consisted of PBMCs. These receptors were taken from a woman under 30 in good health and CMV-seronegative. Each CDR3 is given with its conserved first and last residue. Fields, in order: V gene, J gene, CDR3 protein.

>TRBV29-1|TRBJ1-2
CSVVETGYGYTF
>TRBV6-1|TRBJ1-1
CASSLTETTEAFF
>TRBV6-1|TRBJ2-3
CASSGTSGGATDTQYF
>TRBV10-3|TRBJ2-2
CAISRRDRDGSGELFF
>TRBV11-2|TRBJ2-5
CASSSIRGRETQYF
>TRBV12-5|TRBJ1-2
CASGLGGQGPANYGYTF
>TRBV28|TRBJ1-5
CASSSDRGVQPQHF
>TRBV27|TRBJ2-5
CASSFRGGETQYF
>TRBV18|TRBJ2-2
CASQLQGAGTGELFF
>TRBV20-1|TRBJ1-4
CSAFWREKLFF
>TRBV27|TRBJ2-2
CASSSPGGGANTGELFF
>TRBV2|TRBJ1-5
CASSEHRGSGQPQHF
>TRBV7-8|TRBJ1-5
CASSLVNTGTQPQHF
>TRBV5-1|TRBJ2-7
CASSSPGYEQYF
>TRBV10-3|TRBJ2-2
CAISDSVGQGLNTGELFF
>TRBV6-1|TRBJ2-2
CATHPLGPGAGELFF
>TRBV30|TRBJ2-7
CAWSFPPRLAVTYEQYF
>TRBV10-2|TRBJ2-7
CASRLHLSYEQYF
>TRBV5-8|TRBJ1-6
CASSLRDRGLGSPLHF
>TRBV27|TRBJ2-1
CASSLSPENEQFF
>TRBV11-2|TRBJ1-3
CASSLDRGFGNTIYF
>TRBV5-4|TRBJ2-2
CASTPGTGLTGELFF
>TRBV12-5|TRBJ2-4
CANGFGGRAKNIQYF
>TRBV29-1|TRBJ1-2
CSVVPGQGVRGYTF
>TRBV11-2|TRBJ1-4
CASSLSTGNNEKLFF
>TRBV15|TRBJ1-5
CATSRDRGGPQHF
>TRBV5-1|TRBJ2-1
CASSLGLAGLLGDEQFF
>TRBV4-2|TRBJ2-1
CASSQAFLAGGDNEQFF
>TRBV29-1|TRBJ2-2
CSLQGITGELFF
>TRBV5-6|TRBJ1-4
CASSLARQGTEKLFF
>TRBV28|TRBJ2-7
CASSPDRESEQYF
>TRBV27|TRBJ2-7
CASSPGQGAGYEQYF
>TRBV18|TRBJ2-7
CASSPRTSRGGTGYEQYF
>TRBV2|TRBJ2-3
CASITGSRVGTDTQYF
>TRBV25-1|TRBJ1-4
CASSGEGKLFF
>TRBV18|TRBJ1-2
CASSPEVDYGYTF
>TRBV6-6|TRBJ2-5
CASSYSTGVETQYF
>TRBV5-1|TRBJ2-3
CASSLNYGVTTDTQYF
>TRBV5-6|TRBJ1-1
CASSAGGVTEAFF
>TRBV19|TRBJ2-1
CASSLDRGYEQFF
>TRBV28|TRBJ2-7
CASSLDRQYF